What follows are 20 T cell receptor beta chains derived from one specimen sequenced in a study of blood T cells in healthy people across ages. It was with a sample-barcoded 5' primer and a J-beta primer mix that a second PCR of about 7 to 12 cycles was run. TCRdb re-analysed the 5' RACE reads in MiXCR, keeping a single row per CDR3 protein. The data show 550,000 to 750,000 distinct CDR3 sequences, with approximately 21% seen just once and 3.5% to 4% held by the top ten. Sequencing was performed on blood. Every receptor here comes from a man aged 70-80 years in good health.

The CDR3 nucleotides read TGTGCCAGCAGTTGGACGGACAGCTCCTACGAGCAGTACTTC. This gives the protein CASSWTDSSYEQYF. The gene calls are TRBV27 and TRBJ2-7, with TRBD1 as a possible D gene (6 bases). The CDR3 runs 14 residues. Trimming stripped 4 bases from V and 0 bases from J, with 10 bases between. Germline values: CDR1 MNHEY, CDR2 SMNVEV (reference sequence).

There are a few counts of this clonotype. The chain has TRBV29-1 and TRBJ2-5; a possible D gene is TRBD2 (5 bases). The V and J ends lost 2 bases and 3 bases respectively, with 13 bases between them. The length of the CDR3 is 14 residues. CDR1 is SQVTM and CDR2 is ANQGSEA in the germline V gene. As DNA, the CDR3 is TGCAGCGTTGAATCCGTGTGGGGAGAAGAGACCCAGTACTTC. It is translated as CSVESVWGEETQYF.

The V call is TRBV18, the J call TRBJ1-2; 7 bases are a match to TRBD1. The CDR3 has 15 residues. Germline assignment: CDR1 KGHSH and CDR2 LQKENI. V lost 4 bases, J lost 0 bases, and 5 bases stayed unmatched. As DNA, the CDR3 is TGTGCCAGCTCACACGGGACAGTTGCTAACTATGGCTACACCTTC. Translation: CASSHGTVANYGYTF.

This clonotype was found a few times. The junction differs from germline at one of its ends, possibly a read error. V gene TRBV15 combines with J gene TRBJ2-3; D is perhaps TRBD1 (5 bases). This CDR3 comprises 15 residues. CDR1 is LNHNV, CDR2 YYDKDF, per germline (reference sequence). DNA of the CDR3: TGTGCCACCAGCAGAGGGAGAAGGGGCGGTGATACACAGTATTTT. Residues: CATSRGRRGGDTQYF.

The CDR3 coding sequence is TGTGCCAGCAGCCGAAACCCTACAGGGTTTACCTACGAGCAGTACTTC. It yields the protein CASSRNPTGFTYEQYF. V is TRBV6-2 or TRBV6-3 and J is TRBJ2-7, with D perhaps TRBD1 (6 bases). The CDR3 loop spans 16 amino acids. Trimming left V 6 bases short and J 2 bases short, with 20 bases between. Germline CDR1 is MNHEY and CDR2 is SVGEGT.

This clonotype was recorded a few times. In DNA form, the CDR3 reads TGTGCCATCAGTGAGTCCGGGGCTGGCCGGAGCAACTACGAGCAGTACTTC. It translates to CAISESGAGRSNYEQYF. The rearrangement joins TRBV10-3 to TRBJ2-7; D might be TRBD1 or TRBD2, each matching 5 bases. CDR1 ENHRY and CDR2 SYGVKD come from the germline V gene. Trimming cost V 0 bases and J 3 bases, with 18 bases left between them. The CDR3 loop spans 17 amino acids.

The chain carries TRBV29-1 and TRBJ2-5; TRBD2 matches 13 bases. The end of the DNA fits TRBJ2-1 better, so the J call may be wrong. The CDR3 length is 13 residues. The germline V gene has CDR1 SQVTM and CDR2 ANQGSEA. This CDR3 is CSASGTSGTEQFF. DNA of the CDR3: TGCAGCGCCTCCGGGACTAGCGGGACAGAGCAGTTCTTC.

This clonotype was observed a few times. The rearrangement links TRBV5-1 to TRBJ2-2; D gene ambiguous. The germline CDR1 and CDR2 sequences are SGHRS and YFSETQ. This CDR3 contains 14 residues. V was shortened by 5 bases and J by 3 bases, with 11 bases between the two germline ends. The CDR3 loop is CASRKDGYTGELFF. For the CDR3, the DNA is TGCGCCAGCAGGAAGGACGGATACACCGGGGAGCTGTTTTTT.

The table lists this clonotype with a few counts. The V and J genes are TRBV7-2 and TRBJ2-5; TRBD1 matches at 8 bases. The DNA end is a closer match to TRBJ2-7, so the J assignment may be wrong. Germline lookup yields CDR1 SGHTA and CDR2 FQGNSA. The CDR3 sequence is 15 residues long. Here the CDR3 DNA reads TGTGCCAGCAGCTTAGAAAGGACAGGGAACTACGAGCAGTACTTC. The encoded protein is CASSLERTGNYEQYF.

This clonotype was seen a few times. This chain connects TRBV29-1 to TRBJ2-7; TRBD1 is a possible D gene (6 bases). Germline lookup yields CDR1 SQVTM and CDR2 ANQGSEA. Trimming cost V 6 bases and J 1 base, with 16 bases left between them. This CDR3 is 14 amino acids long. CDR3 region: CSVSRDTESYEQYF. The DNA for the CDR3 is TGCAGCGTCAGCCGGGACACGGAATCCTACGAGCAGTACTTC.

The V and J genes are TRBV14 and TRBJ2-5, with 7 bases that match TRBD2. Germline-derived CDR1 and CDR2 are SGHDN and FVKESK. The length of the CDR3 is 14 residues. The V gene end was trimmed by 5 bases and the J gene end by 3 bases; junction bases not matched to a gene: 6. CDR3 amino acids: CASSIGLAEETQYF. The CDR3 nucleotides read TGTGCCAGCAGCATAGGCCTAGCGGAAGAGACCCAGTACTTC.

This sequence joins TRBV5-1 and TRBJ2-3; D not certain. Trimming removed 2 bases from V and 6 bases from J, with 7 bases in between. From germline, CDR1 is SGHRS and CDR2 YFSETQ. This CDR3 is 12 amino acids long. The CDR3: CASSLQLDTQYF. The CDR3 region has the DNA TGCGCCAGCAGCTTACAGTTGGATACGCAGTATTTT.

V gene TRBV5-1 combines with J gene TRBJ2-5; D perhaps matches TRBD1 (5 bases). Between the trimmed V and J ends, which lost 4 bases and 4 bases, there was a span of 20 bases. Germline V gene lookup returns CDR1 SGHRS and CDR2 YFSETQ. This CDR3 is built from 16 residues. CDR3 DNA: TGCGCCAGCAGCGGAACCAACAGGAATCGACCAGAGACCCAGTACTTC. It translates to CASSGTNRNRPETQYF.

The chain employs TRBV5-1 and TRBJ2-2; the D is unclear. Deletions cut 5 bases from V and 3 bases from J, with 14 bases between. Germline-derived CDR1 and CDR2 are SGHRS and YFSETQ. The CDR3 loop spans 15 amino acids. CDR3 amino acids: CASRDTASYTGELFF. The CDR3, as DNA: TGCGCCAGCAGGGATACGGCCAGCTACACCGGGGAGCTGTTTTTT.

This clonotype has only a few counts. The rearrangement joins TRBV29-1 to TRBJ2-3; 9 nucleotides align to TRBD2. The CDR3 totals 13 residues. Germline V gene sequence: CDR1 SQVTM, CDR2 ANQGSEA. With V trimmed by 7 bases and J by 5 bases, 7 bases remained unmatched. CDR3 sequence (DNA): TGCAGCGCCTCGCCAGCGGGAGGAGATACGCAGTATTTT. This encodes CSASPAGGDTQYF.

A few counts support this clonotype. The J gene is TRBJ2-1, the V gene TRBV6-4; D perhaps matches TRBD2 (5 bases). V lost 4 bases, J lost 2 bases, and 12 bases lay in between. This CDR3 comprises 15 residues. Looked up from germline, CDR1 is MRHNA and CDR2 is SNTAGT. The chain's CDR3 is CASSVSRRAYNEQFF. In nucleotides, the CDR3 is TGTGCCAGCAGTGTTTCACGGCGGGCCTACAATGAGCAGTTCTTC.

This clonotype was detected once. This rearrangement joins TRBV10-3 to TRBJ1-2; 11 nucleotides match TRBD1. Trimming took 3 bases from V and 7 from J; bases not matched to a gene: 10. Per germline, CDR1 ENHRY and CDR2 SYGVKD. The CDR3 extends over 16 amino acids. The CDR3 region has the DNA TGTGCCATCAGTGAATCCGGGACAGGGGGATCCTGTGGCTACACCTTC. Its protein product is CAISESGTGGSCGYTF.

This clonotype was found a few times. The gene calls are TRBV20-1 and TRBJ2-1, with D perhaps assigned TRBD1 or TRBD2 (5 bases each). The germline gives CDR1 DFQATT, CDR2 SNEGSKA (reference sequence). CDR3 size: 15 residues. Trimming shortened V by 6 bases and J by 7 bases, and 22 bases separated the two germline ends. The CDR3 loop is CSAITGTLRRNEQFF. The CDR3 nucleotides are TGCAGTGCGATTACCGGGACCCTCCGCCGAAATGAGCAGTTCTTC.

This clonotype was counted a few times. This rearrangement joins TRBV6-2 or TRBV6-3 to TRBJ1-4; TRBD1 is a possible D gene (6 bases). Trimming removed 8 bases at V and 7 bases at J, with 11 bases between. Germline V gene sequence: CDR1 MNHEY, CDR2 SVGEGT. This CDR3 region has 12 residues. This chain's CDR3 is CASGTSGEKLFF. The CDR3 DNA reads TGTGCCAGCGGGACATCGGGTGAAAAACTGTTTTTT.

This clonotype was detected a few times. The chain couples TRBV4-2 to TRBJ1-1; D gene unclear. Per the germline V gene, CDR1 is LGHNA and CDR2 is YNFKEQ. CDR3 length equals 16 residues. V lost 0 bases and J 1 base, leaving 12 bases between the germline ends. CDR3: CASSQEGGIKNTEAFF. CDR3 sequence (DNA): TGTGCCAGCAGCCAAGAGGGCGGGATCAAGAACACTGAAGCTTTCTTT.